These T cell receptor beta chains were read from a single sample in a study of human T cells and chemical hapten exposure. MiXCR, applied by TCRdb to the RACE reads, yields one record per CDR3 protein. The sample shows about 380,000 distinct CDR3 sequences, about 6.3% of them seen only once. The material sequenced was whole blood, taken in connection with sensitization to the hapten diphenylcyclopropenone (DPC). Receptors were obtained from a woman younger than 35 with alopecia areata. Some clones in this sample may be carry-over from other donors' samples. CDR3s include the opening cysteine and the closing phenylalanine or tryptophan. D genes are given only for firm matches.

J gene	V gene	D gene	CDR3 protein
TRBJ2-7	TRBV3-1	NA	CASSRDFEVYEQYF
TRBJ2-3	TRBV6-5	NA	CASSSPTGLPPYTQYF
TRBJ1-5	TRBV28	NA	CASTFLGGNQPQHF
TRBJ1-1	TRBV6-1	NA	CAIPWEATDPGKAEAFF
TRBJ2-3	TRBV7-9	TRBD2	CASSSDSGGPYTQYF
TRBJ2-1	TRBV7-9	TRBD2	CASSLTSGVDEQFF
TRBJ1-1	TRBV6-2/TRBV6-3	TRBD1	CASSIQGAWNTEAFF
TRBJ2-7	TRBV7-2	NA	CASSLDQAPEQYF
TRBJ2-2	TRBV5-1	NA	CASRRTENTGELFF
TRBJ2-3	TRBV7-9	NA	CASSSTPFTDTQYF
TRBJ2-2	TRBV20-1	NA	CSVRAEKTNTGELFF